Listed below are T cell receptor beta chains from one sample, sequenced in a study of identical twins. Each CDR3 protein is one row after TCRdb ran MiXCR on the 5' RACE reads. The sample lists hundreds of thousands of distinct CDR3 sequences; 9% to 15% were seen once. The sample was also linked to a second study, of yellow fever vaccine responses in identical twins.

Material for sequencing was PBMCs. The receptors here all came from a woman under 30 in good health. Each CDR3 is given with its conserved first and last residue. D genes are given only for firm matches. Not every row has a clone size; where given, it reads once, few, many or a size class.

d_call j_call clone_size v_call cdr3_aa cdr3_nt
- TRBJ1-1 few TRBV12-3/TRBV12-4 CASRKGVPNTEAFF TGTGCCAGCAGGAAGGGGGTCCCGAACACTGAAGCTTTCTTT
- TRBJ2-3 many TRBV20-1 CSARDMTDTQYF TGCAGTGCTAGAGATATGACAGATACGCAGTATTTT
- TRBJ1-1 few TRBV20-1 CSARGDRTNTEAFF TGCAGTGCTAGGGGTGACAGGACGAACACTGAAGCTTTCTTT
- TRBJ1-1 many TRBV5-1 CASSLEVRGTEAFF TGCGCCAGCAGCTTGGAGGTGCGGGGAACTGAAGCTTTCTTT
- TRBJ2-5 few TRBV10-3 CAIGPGTQETQYF TGTGCCATCGGCCCGGGGACTCAAGAGACCCAGTACTTC
TRBD2 TRBJ2-2 - TRBV27 CASRGAGANTGELFF TGTGCCAGCAGGGGAGCGGGAGCGAACACCGGGGAGCTGTTTTTT
- TRBJ2-5 - TRBV7-9 CASSPHRVHQETQYF TGTGCCAGCAGCCCGCACCGGGTCCACCAAGAGACCCAGTACTTC
TRBD1 TRBJ1-5 many TRBV27 CATATRQGGNQPQHF TGTGCCACCGCTACTCGACAGGGAGGCAATCAGCCCCAGCATTTT
- TRBJ2-3 few TRBV7-9 CASSPWGGLTDTQYF TGTGCCAGCAGCCCCTGGGGGGGGCTGACAGATACGCAGTATTTT
- TRBJ2-7 few TRBV7-9 CASSPPDGQSSYEQYF TGTGCCAGCAGCCCACCGGATGGGCAGAGCTCCTACGAGCAGTACTTC
- TRBJ1-5 many TRBV15 CATSDSRAAHQPQHF TGTGCCACCAGCGACTCCCGAGCAGCACATCAGCCCCAGCATTTT
- TRBJ2-3 - TRBV11-2 CASSRLVGPSTDTQYF TGTGCCAGCAGCCGCCTCGTCGGCCCTAGCACAGATACGCAGTATTTT
- TRBJ2-3 - TRBV6-6 CASSSVLEDTQYF TGTGCCAGCAGTTCCGTACTAGAGGATACGCAGTATTTT
TRBD1 TRBJ1-1 few TRBV5-1 CASSADRGRTQYTEAFF TGCGCCAGCAGCGCAGACAGGGGGCGAACTCAGTACACTGAAGCTTTCTTT
- TRBJ2-6 few TRBV25-1 CASSKSGANVLTF TGTGCCAGCAGCAAATCTGGGGCCAACGTCCTGACTTTC
- TRBJ2-2 - TRBV24-1 CATSDRGLNTGELFF TGTGCCACCAGTGATCGAGGGCTGAACACCGGGGAGCTGTTTTTT
TRBD1 TRBJ1-4 - TRBV15 CATSRAKTGSNEKLFF TGTGCCACCAGCAGGGCTAAGACAGGGTCTAATGAAAAACTGTTTTTT
TRBD1 TRBJ2-1 few TRBV29-1 CSVRRDRGVNEQFF TGCAGCGTCCGTCGGGACAGAGGAGTCAATGAGCAGTTCTTC
TRBD2 TRBJ2-1 - TRBV11-2 CASSLDLAGDHNEQFF TGTGCCAGCAGCTTAGATTTAGCGGGAGACCACAATGAGCAGTTCTTC
TRBD2 TRBJ2-1 many TRBV4-1 CASRPGLAGALVHDEQFF TGCGCCAGCAGACCAGGACTAGCGGGAGCTCTAGTACACGATGAGCAGTTCTTC
- TRBJ2-1 - TRBV6-1 CASSEAERFF TGTGCCAGCAGTGAAGCGGAGCGGTTCTTC
- TRBJ1-2 many TRBV9 CASSKGDVEGGYTF TGTGCCAGCAGCAAGGGGGACGTCGAGGGAGGCTACACCTTC
TRBD1 TRBJ2-1 - TRBV28 CASSHLPDRDLSYNEQFF TGTGCCAGCAGCCACCTACCGGACAGGGATTTATCCTACAATGAGCAGTTCTTC
- TRBJ2-2 few TRBV28 CASSSAWGAEPNTGELFF TGTGCCAGCAGTTCCGCCTGGGGGGCAGAACCGAACACCGGGGAGCTGTTTTTT
- TRBJ2-1 - TRBV20-1 CSARDEWAPHEQFF TGCAGTGCTAGAGATGAATGGGCTCCACATGAGCAGTTCTTC
- TRBJ1-1 few TRBV7-9 CASSHTGQGTGTEAFF TGTGCCAGCAGCCATACGGGTCAGGGGACGGGCACTGAAGCTTTCTTT
TRBD2 TRBJ2-1 - TRBV3-1 CASSQGPSGGANEQFF TGTGCCAGCAGCCAAGGTCCTAGCGGGGGGGCCAATGAGCAGTTCTTC
- TRBJ2-3 - TRBV6-1 CASSWDASNTQYF TGTGCCAGCAGCTGGGACGCATCCAATACGCAGTATTTT
TRBD2 TRBJ2-1 few TRBV18 CASSPEASGRNEQFF TGTGCCAGCTCACCGGAAGCTAGCGGTAGGAATGAGCAGTTCTTC
- TRBJ1-2 few TRBV2 CASTEEVTNYGYTF TGTGCCAGCACGGAGGAGGTAACTAACTATGGCTACACCTTC
- TRBJ1-5 many TRBV10-2 CASSDRMNQPQHF TGCGCCAGCAGTGACAGGATGAATCAGCCCCAGCATTTT
- TRBJ2-7 many TRBV2 CASSRAPYEQYF TGTGCCAGCAGCCGAGCACCCTACGAGCAGTACTTC